The clone carrying this T cell receptor (beta chain) was found a few times. Its antigen is not known. Germline CDR1 is SGHRS and CDR2 is YFSETQ. The length of the CDR3 is 13 residues. V dropped 6 bases and J dropped 8; count of bases not matched to a gene: 8. A J-beta primer mix and a sample-barcoded 5' primer were used in a second PCR of about 7 to 11 cycles. TCRdb fed the 5' RACE reads into MiXCR, producing one record per CDR3 protein. Here the sample spans about 1,500,000 distinct CDR3 sequences, approximately 40% being singletons. The data are from a study of blood T cells in healthy people across ages. Study-wide points: From one million sequenced T cells, diversity estimates were lower bounds. CMV status of donors was not determined, possibly confounding expanded clonotype changes.

The source of this sequence is a woman aged 18-35 years in good health. The material sequenced was blood. This chain joins TRBV5-1 and TRBJ1-1, with 9 bases fitting TRBD1. CDR3 sequence: CASNPTGGTEAFF. In nucleotides, the CDR3 is TGCGCCAGCAATCCGACAGGGGGGACCGAAGCTTTCTTT.